These T cell receptor beta chains were read from a single sample in a study of identical twins. MiXCR was run by TCRdb on the 5' RACE reads, yielding one entry per CDR3 protein. This table holds around 670,000 distinct CDR3 sequences, 5.5% to 7.5% found once. Sequenced sample: naive T cells sorted from blood. These receptors came from a man aged 18 to 35 in good health. Each CDR3 is given with its conserved first and last residue. D genes are given only for firm matches. Clone size is not always given. Where it is, it says once, few, many or a class for expanded clones.

v_gene	d_gene	abundance	j_gene	CDR3nt	CDR3aa
TRBV5-1	.	.	TRBJ2-7	TGCGCCAGCAGCACCAGATCCGGCGAGCAGTACTTC	CASSTRSGEQYF
TRBV6-5	.	many	TRBJ1-1	TGTGCCAGCAGTTACATAAGGAACACTGAAGCTTTCTTT	CASSYIRNTEAFF
TRBV21-1	.	.	TRBJ2-5	TGTGCCAGCAGCAGGTCCCTTTCCCTCAGAAAAGAGACCCAGTACTTC	CASSRSLSLRKETQYF
TRBV20-1	TRBD2	many	TRBJ2-2	TGCAGTGCTCATATAAGCGGGAGGGAAGAGACCGGGGAGCTGTTTTTT	CSAHISGREETGELFF
TRBV29-1	TRBD2	many	TRBJ2-1	TGCAGCGTTGGTGAGGGAGGGCCCGGCGCGGGCGAGCAGTTCTTC	CSVGEGGPGAGEQFF
TRBV6-2/TRBV6-3	.	many	TRBJ2-7	TGTGCCAGCAGTTACTCTGGCAGGGCAGACTACGAGCAGTACTTC	CASSYSGRADYEQYF
TRBV25-1	.	many	TRBJ2-7	TGTGCCAGCAGTGAATATGGGCGGGGGCACTACGAGCAGTACTTC	CASSEYGRGHYEQYF
TRBV19	TRBD1	.	TRBJ2-5	TGTGCCAGTAGAGATCGGGACAGGACGTCAGAGACCCAGTACTTC	CASRDRDRTSETQYF
TRBV29-1	.	many	TRBJ2-1	TGCAGCGTAACCAGGGGTGAGCAGTTCTTC	CSVTRGEQFF
TRBV15	.	few	TRBJ2-4	TGTGCCACCAGCAGAGGTGGTATAGCCAAAAACATTCAGTACTTC	CATSRGGIAKNIQYF
TRBV24-1	.	many	TRBJ2-1	TGTGCCACCTCACGGCCCTGGGCGGATTACAATGAGCAGTTCTTC	CATSRPWADYNEQFF
TRBV19	.	.	TRBJ2-5	TGTGCCAGTAGTATCCGGGACATCGGGCGGGAGACCCAGTACTTC	CASSIRDIGRETQYF
TRBV12-3/TRBV12-4	.	many	TRBJ1-2	TGTGCCAGCAGTGCCGGAACACAGGTTACCTATGGCTACACCTTC	CASSAGTQVTYGYTF
TRBV12-3/TRBV12-4	.	many	TRBJ1-1	TGTGCCAGCAGTTTACCAGGGGTCCAGACTGAAGCTTTCTTT	CASSLPGVQTEAFF
TRBV6-2/TRBV6-3	.	.	TRBJ2-2	TGTGCCAGCAGCCCTGCGACAGGCTCGGCCGGGGAGCTGTTTTTT	CASSPATGSAGELFF
TRBV12-3/TRBV12-4	TRBD2	many	TRBJ2-7	TGTGCCAGCAGCCAGAGTGGCGGGAGCTCCTACGAGCAGTACTTC	CASSQSGGSSYEQYF
TRBV12-3/TRBV12-4	.	many	TRBJ1-2	TGTGCCAGCAGCCCCTTGCGGGACACCTATGGCTACACCTTC	CASSPLRDTYGYTF
TRBV12-3/TRBV12-4	TRBD2	few	TRBJ2-5	TGTGCCAGCAGACTCCGACCGGGACTAGCTGCAGAAGAGACCCAGTACTTC	CASRLRPGLAAEETQYF
TRBV12-3/TRBV12-4	TRBD2	many	TRBJ2-1	TGTGCCAGCAGTTTGACTAGCGTTTCCAATGAGCAGTTCTTC	CASSLTSVSNEQFF
TRBV25-1	.	many	TRBJ2-5	TGTGCCAGCAGTGGTACAGGACGGGAGACCCAGTACTTC	CASSGTGRETQYF
TRBV5-1	.	many	TRBJ2-2	TGCGCCAGCAGCCGGCCCTTAGGGGGAACCGGGGAGCTGTTTTTT	CASSRPLGGTGELFF
TRBV4-1	.	.	TRBJ2-3	TGCGCCAGCAATCCACAAAACCTCCTAACACGCACAGATACGCAGTATTTT	CASNPQNLLTRTDTQYF
TRBV20-1	TRBD1	.	TRBJ1-2	TGCAGTGCTAGACCTCCCCGGGGGGGACAGGGGGGCTATGGCTACACCTTC	CSARPPRGGQGGYGYTF
TRBV3-1	.	few	TRBJ1-4	TGTGCCAGCAGCCCACGATATGCCAGGGGTGGCGAAAAACTGTTTTTT	CASSPRYARGGEKLFF
TRBV5-1	.	few	TRBJ2-7	TGCGCCAGCAGCCCGGGACTCAAACCTATTCCCCTCTACGAGCAGTACTTC	CASSPGLKPIPLYEQYF
TRBV20-1	TRBD2	many	TRBJ2-7	TGCAGTGCTTGGACTAGCGGGAGCCCTCGCGAGCAGTACTTC	CSAWTSGSPREQYF
TRBV20-1	.	few	TRBJ2-2	TGCAGTGCTAGAGAAGTGCGGGGCGGGGAGCTGTTTTTT	CSAREVRGGELFF
TRBV12-3/TRBV12-4	.	many	TRBJ1-2	TGTGCCAGCAGTTGGAGCGGCTACACCTTC	CASSWSGYTF
TRBV7-8	.	many	TRBJ1-6	TGTGCCAGCAGCGAGCGCCTCTTAGCGGACTCACCCCTCCACTTT	CASSERLLADSPLHF